This paragraph reports one T cell receptor (beta chain). Its antigen is not known. Libraries were prepared by immunoSEQ multiplex PCR; TCRdb keeps only in-frame clonotypes and omits some of them. The repertoire holds 2,100,000 or so clones, with 90% to 97% as singletons. The CDR3 totals 15 residues. With 7 bases clipped from V and 0 bases from J, the junction kept 2 bases outside the gene matches. The V gene's germline CDR1 is SGHRS and CDR2 YFSETQ. These data originate in a study of shared clonotypes between healthy human individuals. Whole-study findings and limits: Memory subsets had estimated richness that was generally smaller than that of naive subsets.

Specimen: naive CD4+ T cells sorted from blood. This sample's subset: CD45RA+ positively selected. The V and J genes are TRBV5-1 and TRBJ2-1; TRBD2 matches 12 bases. The TCR sequence derives from a man aged 18-30 years in good health. DNA for the CDR3: TGCGCCAGCTCTAGCGGGGGGGTCTCCTACAATGAGCAGTTCTTC. This codes for CASSSGGVSYNEQFF.